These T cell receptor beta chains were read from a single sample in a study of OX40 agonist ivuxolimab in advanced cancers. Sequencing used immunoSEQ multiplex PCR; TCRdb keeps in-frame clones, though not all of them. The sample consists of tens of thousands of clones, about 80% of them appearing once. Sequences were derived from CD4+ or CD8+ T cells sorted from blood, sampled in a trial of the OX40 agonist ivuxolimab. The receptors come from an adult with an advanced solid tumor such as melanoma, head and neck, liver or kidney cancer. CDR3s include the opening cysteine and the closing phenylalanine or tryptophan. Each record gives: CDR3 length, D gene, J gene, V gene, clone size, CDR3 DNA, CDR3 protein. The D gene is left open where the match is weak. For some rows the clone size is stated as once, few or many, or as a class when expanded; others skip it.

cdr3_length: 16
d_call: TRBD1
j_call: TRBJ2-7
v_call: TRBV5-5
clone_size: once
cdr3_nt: TGTGCCAGCAGCTTGGGGGGACAGGGGCCTTCCTACGAGCAGTACTTC
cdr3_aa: CASSLGGQGPSYEQYF

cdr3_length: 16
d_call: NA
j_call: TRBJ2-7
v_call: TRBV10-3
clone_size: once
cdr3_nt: TGTGCCATCAGTACCTCCGGGATTATGGGGGACTACGAGCAGTACTTC
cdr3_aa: CAISTSGIMGDYEQYF

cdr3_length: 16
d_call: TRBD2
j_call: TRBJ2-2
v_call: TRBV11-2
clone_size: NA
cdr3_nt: TGTGCCAGCAGAAAACTGGCGGGGGGCTCGGGCGGGGAGCTGTTTTTT
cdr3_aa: CASRKLAGGSGGELFF

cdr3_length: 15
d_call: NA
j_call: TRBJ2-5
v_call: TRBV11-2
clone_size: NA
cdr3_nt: TGTGCCAGCAGCTCCGGCCCGATGAACAGAGAGACCCAGTACTTC
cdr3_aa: CASSSGPMNRETQYF

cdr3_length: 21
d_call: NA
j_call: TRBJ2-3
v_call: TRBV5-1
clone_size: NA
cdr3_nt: TGCGCCAGCAGCTTAGTTGTGGGAAGAGGGGTAGGAGGTTTTGGTACAGATACGCAGTATTTT
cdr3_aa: CASSLVVGRGVGGFGTDTQYF

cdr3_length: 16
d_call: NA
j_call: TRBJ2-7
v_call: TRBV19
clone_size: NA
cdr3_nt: TGTGCCAGTAATAGTCCCGGTGCCAGGGGGACTTACGAGCAGTACTTC
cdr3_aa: CASNSPGARGTYEQYF

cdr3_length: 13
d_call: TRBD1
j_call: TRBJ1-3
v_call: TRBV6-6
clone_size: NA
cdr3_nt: TGTGCCAGCAGTTACTCCCAGGGGGCCACCATATATTTT
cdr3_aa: CASSYSQGATIYF

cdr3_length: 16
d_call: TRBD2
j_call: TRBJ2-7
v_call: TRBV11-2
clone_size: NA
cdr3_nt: TGTGCCAGCAGCCCGTTTCGGGGACTAGCGGGAGTAGTGCAGTACTTC
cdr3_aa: CASSPFRGLAGVVQYF

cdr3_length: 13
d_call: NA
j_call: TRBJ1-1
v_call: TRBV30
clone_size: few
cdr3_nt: TGTGCCTGCCCGCAAACAGGACACATTGAAGCTTTCTTT
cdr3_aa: CACPQTGHIEAFF

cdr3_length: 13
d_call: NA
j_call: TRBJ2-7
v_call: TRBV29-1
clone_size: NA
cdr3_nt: TGCAGCGTTGGGGTGGGCTGGCCCCCCGAGCAGTACTTC
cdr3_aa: CSVGVGWPPEQYF

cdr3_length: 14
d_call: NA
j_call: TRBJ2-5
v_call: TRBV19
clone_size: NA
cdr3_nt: TGTGCCAGTAGTAACCGGAACCCTCAAGAGACCCAGTACTTC
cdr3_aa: CASSNRNPQETQYF

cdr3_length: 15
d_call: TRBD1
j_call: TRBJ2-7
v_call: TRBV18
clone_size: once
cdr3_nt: TGTGCCAGCTCTAAAGGGGGACAGGGTGCCTACGAGCAGTACTTC
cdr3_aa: CASSKGGQGAYEQYF

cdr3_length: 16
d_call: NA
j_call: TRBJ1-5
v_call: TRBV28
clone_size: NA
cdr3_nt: TGTGCCAGCATGGGGGGGCAGGGCGGAGGCAATCAGCCCCAGCATTTT
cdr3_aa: CASMGGQGGGNQPQHF

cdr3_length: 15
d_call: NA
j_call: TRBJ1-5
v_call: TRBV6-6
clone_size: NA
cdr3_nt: TGTGCCAGCAGTTACTCGGTGGGGAGCAATCAGCCCCAGCATTTT
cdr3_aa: CASSYSVGSNQPQHF

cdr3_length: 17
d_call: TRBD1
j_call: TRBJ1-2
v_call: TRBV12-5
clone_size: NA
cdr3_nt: TGTGCTAGTGGTTTGGGGGGCCCGGGACAGGGGGCCTATGGCTACACCTTC
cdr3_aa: CASGLGGPGQGAYGYTF

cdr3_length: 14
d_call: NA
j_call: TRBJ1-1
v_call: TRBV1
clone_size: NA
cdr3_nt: TGCACCAGCAGCCCGGGACAGCAGAACACTGAAGCTTTCTTT
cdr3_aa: CTSSPGQQNTEAFF

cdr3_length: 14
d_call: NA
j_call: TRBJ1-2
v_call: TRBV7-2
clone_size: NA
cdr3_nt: TGTGCCAGCATCCTCACCTCAGGGCTCTATGGCTACACCTTC
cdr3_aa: CASILTSGLYGYTF

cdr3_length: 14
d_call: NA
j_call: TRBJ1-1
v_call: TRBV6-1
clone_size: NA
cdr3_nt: TGTGCCAGCTCGCGGGACATCTCGAACACTGAAGCTTTCTTT
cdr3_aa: CASSRDISNTEAFF

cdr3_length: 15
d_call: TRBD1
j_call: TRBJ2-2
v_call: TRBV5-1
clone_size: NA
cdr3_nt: TGCGCCAGCAGAGGGGACAGGGCTAACACCGGGGAGCTGTTTTTT
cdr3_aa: CASRGDRANTGELFF

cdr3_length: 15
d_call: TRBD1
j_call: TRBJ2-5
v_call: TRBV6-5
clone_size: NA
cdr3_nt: TGTGCCAGCAGCCAGATTACCGGGACAGGGGGCTTCCAGTACTTC
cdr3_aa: CASSQITGTGGFQYF

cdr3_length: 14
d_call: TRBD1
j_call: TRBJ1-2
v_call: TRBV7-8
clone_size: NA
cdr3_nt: TGTGCCAGCAGTTCGCCGGGACAGTATTATGGCTACACCTTC
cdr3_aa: CASSSPGQYYGYTF

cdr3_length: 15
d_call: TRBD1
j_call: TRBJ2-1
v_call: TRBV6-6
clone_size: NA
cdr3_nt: TGTGCCAGCAATCCCGGGACAGGGGGCTTCAATGAGCAGTTCTTC
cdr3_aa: CASNPGTGGFNEQFF

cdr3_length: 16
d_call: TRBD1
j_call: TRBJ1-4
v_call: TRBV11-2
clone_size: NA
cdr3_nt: TGTGCCAGCAGCTTAGGACCCCAGGGGGATAATGAAAAACTGTTTTTT
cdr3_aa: CASSLGPQGDNEKLFF

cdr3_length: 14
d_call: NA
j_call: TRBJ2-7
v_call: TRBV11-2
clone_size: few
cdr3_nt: TGTGCCAGCAGCCCCCGGCTCAACGTCGGGGAGCAGTACTTC
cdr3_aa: CASSPRLNVGEQYF

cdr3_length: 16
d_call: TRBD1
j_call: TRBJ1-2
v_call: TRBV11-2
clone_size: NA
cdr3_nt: TGTGCCAGCAGCTTAGATCCTGGGACAGGGGGTCGTGGCTACACCTTC
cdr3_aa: CASSLDPGTGGRGYTF

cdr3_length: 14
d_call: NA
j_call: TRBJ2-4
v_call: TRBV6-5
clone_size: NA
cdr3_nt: TGTGCCAGCAGCCCCCGACAGGTGGGAAACATTCAGTACTTC
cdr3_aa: CASSPRQVGNIQYF

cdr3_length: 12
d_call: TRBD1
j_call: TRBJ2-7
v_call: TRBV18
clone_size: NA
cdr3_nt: TGTGCCAGCTCACCGGACAGGGTGGAGCAGTACTTC
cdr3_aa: CASSPDRVEQYF

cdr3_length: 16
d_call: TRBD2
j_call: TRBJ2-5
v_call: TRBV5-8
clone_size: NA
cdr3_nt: TGTGCCAGCAGCTCCGGTAGGAGCGGGGAACAAGAGACCCAGTACTTC
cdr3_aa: CASSSGRSGEQETQYF

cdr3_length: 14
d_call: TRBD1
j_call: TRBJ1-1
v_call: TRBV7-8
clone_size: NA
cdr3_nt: TGTGCCAGCAGCCTACAGGGGTATCGCACTGAAGCTTTCTTT
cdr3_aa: CASSLQGYRTEAFF

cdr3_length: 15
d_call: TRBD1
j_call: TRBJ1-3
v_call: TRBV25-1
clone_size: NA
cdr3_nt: TGTGCCAGCAGTGAAGGACAGGGGGCGGGAAACACCATATATTTT
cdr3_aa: CASSEGQGAGNTIYF

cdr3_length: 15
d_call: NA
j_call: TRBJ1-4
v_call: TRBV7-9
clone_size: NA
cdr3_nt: TGTGCCAGCAGCTTAGGCGTCAGAACTAATGAAAAACTGTTTTTT
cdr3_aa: CASSLGVRTNEKLFF

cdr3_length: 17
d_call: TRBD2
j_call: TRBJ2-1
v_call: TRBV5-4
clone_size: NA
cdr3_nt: TGTGCCAGCAGCCCAAGAGGTGCGGGGGGGCTGGGCAATGAGCAGTTCTTC
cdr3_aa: CASSPRGAGGLGNEQFF

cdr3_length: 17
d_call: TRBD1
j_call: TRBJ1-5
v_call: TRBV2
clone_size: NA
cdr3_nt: TGTGCCAGCAGTCGGGACAGGGGGCCTTCTGGGAATCAGCCCCAGCATTTT
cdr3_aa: CASSRDRGPSGNQPQHF

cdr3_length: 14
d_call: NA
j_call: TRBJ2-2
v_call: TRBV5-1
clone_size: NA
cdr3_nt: TGCGCCAGCAGCTTGGTCCAGAACACCGGGGAGCTGTTTTTT
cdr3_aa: CASSLVQNTGELFF

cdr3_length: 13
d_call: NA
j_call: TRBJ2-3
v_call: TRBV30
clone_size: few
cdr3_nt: TGTGCCTGGAGTTGGGCCAGCACAGATACGCAGTATTTT
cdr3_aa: CAWSWASTDTQYF

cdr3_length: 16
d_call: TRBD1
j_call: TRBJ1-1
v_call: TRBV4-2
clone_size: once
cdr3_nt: TGTGCCAGCAGCCCCCGACAGGGGGCTATGGGCACTGAAGCTTTCTTT
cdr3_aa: CASSPRQGAMGTEAFF

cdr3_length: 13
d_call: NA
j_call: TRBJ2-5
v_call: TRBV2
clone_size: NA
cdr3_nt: TGTGCCAGCTCTCCGGGCAGCAGGGAGACCCAGTACTTC
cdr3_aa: CASSPGSRETQYF

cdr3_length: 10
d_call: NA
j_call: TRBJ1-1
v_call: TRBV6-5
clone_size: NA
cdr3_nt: TGTGCCAGCTTTAACACTGAAGCTTTCTTT
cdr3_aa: CASFNTEAFF

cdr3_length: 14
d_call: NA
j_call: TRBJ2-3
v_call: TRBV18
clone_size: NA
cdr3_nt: TGTGCCAGCTCACTCAACGTAGGATCAGATACGCAGTATTTT
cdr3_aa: CASSLNVGSDTQYF

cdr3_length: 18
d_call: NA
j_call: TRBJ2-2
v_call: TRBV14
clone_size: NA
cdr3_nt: TGTGCCAGCAGCCAAGACTTGGGAACAGGGAGCAGTACCGGGGAGCTGTTTTTT
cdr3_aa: CASSQDLGTGSSTGELFF

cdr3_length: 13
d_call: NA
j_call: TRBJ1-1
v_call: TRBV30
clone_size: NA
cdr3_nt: TGTGCCTGGAGTGCCCAGCTGAACACTGAAGCTTTCTTT
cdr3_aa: CAWSAQLNTEAFF

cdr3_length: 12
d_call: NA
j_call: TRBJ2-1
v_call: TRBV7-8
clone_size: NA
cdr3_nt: TGTGCCAGCAGCTATAAGGTCGATGAGCAGTTCTTC
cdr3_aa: CASSYKVDEQFF

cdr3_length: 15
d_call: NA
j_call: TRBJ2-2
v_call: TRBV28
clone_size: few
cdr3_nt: TGTGCCAGCAACAGGCCGGGGGCGAACACCGGGGAGCTGTTTTTT
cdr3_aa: CASNRPGANTGELFF

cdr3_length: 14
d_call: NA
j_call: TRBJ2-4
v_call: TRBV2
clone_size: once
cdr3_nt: TGTGCCAGTCGACAGGATCTAGCCAAAAACATTCAGTACTTC
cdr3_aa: CASRQDLAKNIQYF

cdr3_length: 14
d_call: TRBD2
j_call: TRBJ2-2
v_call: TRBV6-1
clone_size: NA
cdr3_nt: TGTGCCAGTTCACTAGCGGGGGGGCACGGGGAGCTGTTTTTT
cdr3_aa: CASSLAGGHGELFF

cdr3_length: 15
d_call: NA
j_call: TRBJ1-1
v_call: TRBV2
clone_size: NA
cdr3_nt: TGTGCCAGCTCAGTAATTGGCTACGCTGGCACTGAAGCTTTCTTT
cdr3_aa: CASSVIGYAGTEAFF

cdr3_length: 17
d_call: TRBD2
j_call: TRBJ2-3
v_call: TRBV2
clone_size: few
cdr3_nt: TGTGCCAGCAAAGTAGCGGGGGGGATCACTAGCACAGATACGCAGTATTTT
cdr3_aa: CASKVAGGITSTDTQYF